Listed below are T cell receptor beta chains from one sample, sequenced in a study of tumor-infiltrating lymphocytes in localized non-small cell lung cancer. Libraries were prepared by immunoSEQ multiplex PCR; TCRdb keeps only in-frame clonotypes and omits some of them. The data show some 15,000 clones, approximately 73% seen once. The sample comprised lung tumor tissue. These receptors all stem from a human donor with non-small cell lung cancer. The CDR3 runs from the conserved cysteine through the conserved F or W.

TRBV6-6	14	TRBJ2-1	CASQTSGRGGEQFF
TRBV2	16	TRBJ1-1	CASSEAPTPMNTEAFF
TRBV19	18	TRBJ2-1	CASSIRTSGRVAYNEQFF
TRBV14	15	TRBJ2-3	CASSPTSGDYDTQYF
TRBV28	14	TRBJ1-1	CASSLLALGAEAFF
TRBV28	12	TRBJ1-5	CASRHGDQPQHF
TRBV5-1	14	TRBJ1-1	CASSLALTANEAFF
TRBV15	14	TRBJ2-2	CATGAGLITGELFF
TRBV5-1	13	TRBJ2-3	CATGTGDTDTQYF
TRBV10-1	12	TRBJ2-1	CAHRGSYNEQFF
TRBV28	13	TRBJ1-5	CASSLDGNQPQHF
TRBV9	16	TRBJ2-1	CASSGGGPRAFREQFF
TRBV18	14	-	CASSPGTVFYEQYF
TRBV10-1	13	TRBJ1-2	CASSETVDYGYTF
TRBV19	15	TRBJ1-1	CASSGSDRGSTEAFF
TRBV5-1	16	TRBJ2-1	CASSGGTSGRRNEQFF
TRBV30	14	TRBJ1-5	CAWSISSGVQPQHF
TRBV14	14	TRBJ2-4	CASSQGGPVNIQYF
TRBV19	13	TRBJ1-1	CASLGPIGGRAFF
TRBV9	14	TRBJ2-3	CASSHDTGTDTQYF
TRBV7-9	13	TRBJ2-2	CASSLVGSGELFF
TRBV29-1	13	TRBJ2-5	CSALDPHRETQYF
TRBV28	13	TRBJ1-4	CASSLNRVGKLFF
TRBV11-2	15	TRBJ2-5	CASRTGQVVQETQYF
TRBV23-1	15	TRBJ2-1	CASSPTSGGYNEQFF
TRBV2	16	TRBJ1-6	CASSGGGGSYNSPLHF
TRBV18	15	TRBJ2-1	CASSPQGTAYNEQFF
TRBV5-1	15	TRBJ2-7	CASSLAKRGTYEQYF
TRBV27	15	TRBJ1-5	CASRPLQGGNQPQHF
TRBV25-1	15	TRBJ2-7	CASSVRNPVSHEQYF
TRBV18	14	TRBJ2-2	CASSGLGRTGELFF
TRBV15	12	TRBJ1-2	CATTEYHYGYTF
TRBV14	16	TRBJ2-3	CASSQDVGRVSDTQYF
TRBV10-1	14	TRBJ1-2	CASSEDRAGYGYTF
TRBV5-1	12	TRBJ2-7	CASSLEGREQYF
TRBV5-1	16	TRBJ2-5	CASSLVLGTGLETQYF
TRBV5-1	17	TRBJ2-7	CASSLVRDTTGGYEQYF
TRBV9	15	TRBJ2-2	CASSVGSSMFGELFF
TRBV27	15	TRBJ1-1	CASSLNPGGNTEAFF
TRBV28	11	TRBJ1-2	CASSGKYGYTF
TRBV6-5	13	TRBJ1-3	CATQQFSGNTIYF
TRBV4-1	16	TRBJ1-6	CASSPTLGTGGSPLHF
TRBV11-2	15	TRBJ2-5	CASSSQDSPQETQYF
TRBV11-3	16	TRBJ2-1	CASSPAGTGVIHEQFF
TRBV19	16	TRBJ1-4	CASAQGGGSLNGKLFF
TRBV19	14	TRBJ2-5	CASSSGGAGETQYF
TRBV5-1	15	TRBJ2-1	CASSLAIDRGDEQFF
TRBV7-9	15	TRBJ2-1	CASSPKGGDYNEQFF
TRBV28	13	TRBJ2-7	CASNPTGFYEQYF
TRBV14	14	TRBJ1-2	CASSQQTGTYGYTF
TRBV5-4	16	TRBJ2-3	CASRLTQAGAIDTQYF
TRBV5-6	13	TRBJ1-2	CASSVQDSYGYTF
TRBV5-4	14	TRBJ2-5	CASSPGQVQETQYF
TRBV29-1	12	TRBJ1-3	CSVRLGGNTIYF
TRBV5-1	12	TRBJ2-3	CASSLEADTQYF
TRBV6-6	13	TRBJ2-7	CASSFLQGYEQYF
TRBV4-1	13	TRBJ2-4	CASSQTAKNIQYF